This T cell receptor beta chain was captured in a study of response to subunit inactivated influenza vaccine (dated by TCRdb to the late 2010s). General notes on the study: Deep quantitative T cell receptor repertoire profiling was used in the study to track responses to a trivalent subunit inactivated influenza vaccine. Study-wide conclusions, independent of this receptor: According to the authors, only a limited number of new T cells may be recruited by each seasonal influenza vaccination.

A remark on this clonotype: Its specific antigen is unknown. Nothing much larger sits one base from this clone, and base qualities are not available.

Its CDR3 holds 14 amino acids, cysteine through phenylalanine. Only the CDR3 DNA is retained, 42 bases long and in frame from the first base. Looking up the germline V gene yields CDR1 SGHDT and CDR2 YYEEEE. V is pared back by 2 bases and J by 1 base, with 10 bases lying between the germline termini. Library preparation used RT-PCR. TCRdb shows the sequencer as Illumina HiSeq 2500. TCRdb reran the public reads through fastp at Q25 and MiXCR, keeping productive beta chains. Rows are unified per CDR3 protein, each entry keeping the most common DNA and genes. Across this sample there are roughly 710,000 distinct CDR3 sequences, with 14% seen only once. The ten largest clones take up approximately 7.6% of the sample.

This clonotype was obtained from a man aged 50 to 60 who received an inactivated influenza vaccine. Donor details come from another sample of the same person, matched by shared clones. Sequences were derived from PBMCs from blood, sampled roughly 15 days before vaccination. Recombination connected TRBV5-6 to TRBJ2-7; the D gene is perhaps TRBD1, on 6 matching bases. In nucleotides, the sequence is TGTGCCAGCAGCTTTCAGGGGTTATCCTACGAGCAGTACTTC. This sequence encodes CASSFQGLSYEQYF.